This T cell receptor (beta chain) is drawn from a study of PD-L1 blockade in urothelial cancer. Each PCR contained spiked-in synthetic TCR analog templates. Here immunoSEQ multiplex PCR was the method, and the copy in TCRdb shows in-frame clones only, minus some. This sample yields 95,000 or so clones, of which 87% are seen a single time; 2% to 2.5% belongs to the top ten. As to time point: pretreatment peripheral blood. To note about this clone: This CDR3 is also generated by other DNA sequences in the sample.

This TCR came from a man aged 55 to 69 with urothelial cancer. The sample consisted of PBMCs, taken around atezolizumab (anti-PD-L1) treatment.

The CDR3 bases are TGTGCCAGTAGTCCCGGACAGGGGGCCTACGAGCAGTACTTC. It translates to CASSPGQGAYEQYF. The chain recombines TRBV19 with TRBJ2-7; 10 bases are a match to TRBD1. Germline V gives CDR1 LNHDA, CDR2 SQIVND (reference sequence). The CDR3 has 14 amino acids. The junction had 3 bases not matched to a gene; V was cut back by 5 bases and J by 2 bases.